This entry lists 5 T cell receptor beta chains sequenced from one sample in a study of T cells in Graves' hyperthyroidism and ophthalmopathy. Regions amplified from RNA transcripts were the TCR beta CDR3 regions. The primer set for the first-round RT-PCR of the TCR CDR3 was HTBI. TCRdb reanalysed the multiplex PCR reads using MiXCR and keeps one entry per CDR3 protein. The sample comprises hundreds of thousands of distinct CDR3 sequences, roughly 21% of which are singletons, and over 45% rests with the top ten. The sample consisted of blood. Receptors originate from a man in his forties or fifties with Graves' ophthalmopathy.

Many counts were recorded for this clonotype. CDR3 protein: CSASGAREPREQFF. CDR3 DNA sequence: TGCAGTGCTAGTGGAGCCCGGGAGCCCCGAGAGCAGTTCTTC. The chain has TRBV20-1 and TRBJ2-1, with D possibly TRBD2 on 6 matching bases. This CDR3 is built from 14 residues. Trimming left V 3 bases short and J 10 bases short, with 19 bases between. Germline loops: CDR1 DFQATT, CDR2 SNEGSKA (reference sequence).

This clonotype came up a few times. The chain carries TRBV3-1 and TRBJ1-5; no reliable D call. This CDR3 comprises 14 residues. Between the trimmed V and J ends, which lost 2 bases and 9 bases, there was a span of 14 bases. Germline CDR1 reads LGHDT; CDR2 reads YNNKEL (reference sequence). The CDR3 sequence: CASSQSVKGGPQHF. CDR3 sequence (DNA): TGTGCCAGCAGCCAATCCGTCAAAGGAGGGCCCCAGCATTTT.

This clonotype occurred a few times. CDR3 loop: CASREGGAFTGELFF. Written as DNA, the CDR3 is TGTGCCAGTAGAGAGGGAGGGGCGTTCACCGGGGAGCTGTTTTTT. This sequence joins TRBV19 and TRBJ2-2; 7 nucleotides align to TRBD2. The V segment lost 6 bases and the J segment 4 bases; nucleotides outside the gene matches: 8. Germline V CDR1 and CDR2: LNHDA, SQIVND (reference sequence). The length of the CDR3 is 15 residues.

The chain combines TRBV3-1 with TRBJ2-1, with 10 bases identical to TRBD2. With V trimmed by 3 bases and J by 7 bases, 15 bases remained unmatched. CDR3 length: 18 residues. Germline values: CDR1 LGHDT, CDR2 YNNKEL (reference sequence). The CDR3 nucleotides are TGTGCCAGCAGCCAGGGGCCGGGTTCTAGCGGGAGAGGTAATGAGCAGTTCTTC. This encodes CASSQGPGSSGRGNEQFF.

The chain carries TRBV13 and TRBJ2-7; 10 bases are shared with TRBD2. J lost 6 bases, V lost 2 bases, and 7 bases had no gene match. Germline V gene lookup returns CDR1 PRHDT and CDR2 FYEKMQ (reference sequence). This CDR3 spans 15 amino acids. CDR3 residues: CASSLWASGSREQYF. DNA of the CDR3: TGTGCCAGCAGCTTATGGGCTAGCGGGAGTCGCGAGCAGTACTTC.